This T cell receptor beta chain is from a study of blood T cells in healthy people across ages. Germline-derived CDR1 and CDR2 are MGHRA and YSYEKL. Trimming at V came to 1 base and at J to 5 bases, leaving 8 bases not matched to a gene. This CDR3 has 16 residues. Next came a second PCR, run for about 6 to 12 cycles, which used a sample-barcoded 5' primer along with a J-beta primer mix. CDR3-containing paired-end reads numbered at least 2.5 million in each sample. TCRdb re-analysed the 5' RACE reads in MiXCR, keeping a single row per CDR3 protein. This table has 1.8 million or so distinct CDR3 sequences, about two fifths appearing once.

This sequence was found in a human donor in good health. The chain carries TRBV4-1 and TRBJ2-5, with TRBD2 matching 9 bases. The specimen sequenced was blood. This chain's CDR3 is CASSQGGGAVSETQYF. Here the CDR3 DNA reads TGCGCCAGCAGCCAAGGCGGGGGGGCCGTCTCGGAGACCCAGTACTTC.